One T cell receptor (beta chain) is described in this entry. Original analysis: Nucleated cell counts were estimated from reference gene primer amplification. Only in-frame clones appear in the TCRdb table, and some are missing; sequencing was by immunoSEQ multiplex PCR. That table is the source of V, J and clone size, and D and trimming were worked out from the DNA. There are over 250,000 clones in the sample; around nine tenths occur only once, and around 1.1% lies in the top ten. Cohort placement rested on clinical history that participants reported themselves. This specimen belongs to a study of blood T cell repertoires in COVID-19. Overall study context: Samples representing acute and convalescent COVID-19 were sourced from the United States, Italy and Spain. From T cells, B-cell-depleted T cells, or PBMCs came the material, which was cDNA or gDNA.

This clonotype was obtained from a woman aged 25 to 39 who had recovered from COVID-19. Material: PBMCs or T cells enriched from blood (not recorded which).

The CDR3: CASSFTGQWGQFF. The CDR3 DNA follows: TGTGCCAGCAGTTTCACAGGGCAGTGGGGGCAGTTCTTC. V and J are TRBV28 and TRBJ2-1; TRBD1 is a possible D gene (6 bases). Trimming stripped 3 bases from V and 12 bases from J, with 15 bases between. The CDR3 totals 13 residues. Germline-derived CDR1 and CDR2 are MDHEN and SYDVKM. Complete variable domain (other parts from reference TRBV28 and TRBJ2-1): DVKVTQSSRYLVKRTGEKVFLECVQDMDHENMFWYRQDPGLGLRLIYFSYDVKMKEKGDIPEGYSVSREKKERFSLILESASTNQTSMYLCASSFTGQWGQFFGPGTRLTVL.